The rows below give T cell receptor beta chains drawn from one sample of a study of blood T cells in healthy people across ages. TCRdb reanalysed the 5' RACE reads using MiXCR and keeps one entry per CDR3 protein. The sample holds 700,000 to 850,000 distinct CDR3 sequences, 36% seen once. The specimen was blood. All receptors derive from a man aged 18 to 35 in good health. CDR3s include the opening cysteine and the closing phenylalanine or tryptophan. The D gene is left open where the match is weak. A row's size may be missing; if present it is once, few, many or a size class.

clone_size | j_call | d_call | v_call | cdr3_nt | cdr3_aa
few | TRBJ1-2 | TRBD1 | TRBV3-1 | TGTGCCAGCAGCCAAGGCCCAGGGGGATCGATTGGCTACACCTTC | CASSQGPGGSIGYTF
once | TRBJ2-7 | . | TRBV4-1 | TGCGCCAGCAGCCAAGTGGAGGGGGAATACAATGAGCAGTACTTC | CASSQVEGEYNEQYF
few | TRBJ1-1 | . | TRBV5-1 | TGCGCCAGCAGCTTGGTAATCGGCAGGGTGAACACTGAAGCTTTCTTT | CASSLVIGRVNTEAFF
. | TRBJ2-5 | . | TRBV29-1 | TGCAGCGTTGGGGAGGGGGTCGCCGAGACCCAGTACTTC | CSVGEGVAETQYF
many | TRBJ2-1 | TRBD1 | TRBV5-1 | TGCGCCAGCAGCTCAACCCCGGGACAGTACAATGAGCAGTTCTTC | CASSSTPGQYNEQFF
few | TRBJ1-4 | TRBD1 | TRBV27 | TGTGCCAGCAGTGGGACAGGGGGGGATGAAAAACTGTTTTTT | CASSGTGGDEKLFF
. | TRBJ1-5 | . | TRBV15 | TGTGCCACCAGCAGAGATTTGTGGTTGGGTCAGCCCCAGCATTTT | CATSRDLWLGQPQHF
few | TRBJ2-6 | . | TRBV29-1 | TGCAGCGTTGAAGAGTTCGAGGGCCTAAGCTCTGGGGCCAACGTCCTGACTTTC | CSVEEFEGLSSGANVLTF
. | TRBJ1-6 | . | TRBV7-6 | TGTGCCAGCAGCTTAGCCGGCAGGATTGGCTATAATTCACCCCTCCACTTT | CASSLAGRIGYNSPLHF
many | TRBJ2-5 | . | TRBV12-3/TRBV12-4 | TGTGCCAGCATGTACCACGAAACGGAGACCCAGTACTTC | CASMYHETETQYF
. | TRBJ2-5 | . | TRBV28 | TGTGCCAGCAGTTGGGCTAGGAAGGAAAAAGAGACCCAGTACTTC | CASSWARKEKETQYF
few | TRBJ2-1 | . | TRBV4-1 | TGCGCCAGCAGCCAAGAAGTCCCGAGCTCCTACAATGAGCAGTTCTTC | CASSQEVPSSYNEQFF
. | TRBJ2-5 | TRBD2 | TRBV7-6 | TGTGCCAGCAGCTTAGGAGTAAGCGGGATCGGCAATGAGCAGTACTTC | CASSLGVSGIGNEQYF
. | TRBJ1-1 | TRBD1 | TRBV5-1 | TGCGCCAGCATCAAAGGGACAGGGAGTGTCACTGAAGCTTTCTTT | CASIKGTGSVTEAFF
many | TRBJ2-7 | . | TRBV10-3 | TGTGCCATCAGTGAGGGGGATGCCTACGAGCAGTACTTC | CAISEGDAYEQYF
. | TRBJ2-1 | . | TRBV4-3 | TGCGCCAGCAGCCAAGATAAATTTAGTTTCCCCAAGACCCAGTTCTTC | CASSQDKFSFPKTQFF
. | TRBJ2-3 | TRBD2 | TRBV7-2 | TGTGCCAGCAGCAAAAAGCGGGGGGGCCATCTCACAGATACGCAGTATTTT | CASSKKRGGHLTDTQYF
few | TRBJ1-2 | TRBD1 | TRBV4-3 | TGCGCCAGCAGGAGGGACAGGACGATCCCTAACTATGGCTACACCTTC | CASRRDRTIPNYGYTF
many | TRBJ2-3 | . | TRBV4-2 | TGTGCCAGCAGCCAAGTCGGCGTGACTAGCACAGATACGCAGTATTTT | CASSQVGVTSTDTQYF
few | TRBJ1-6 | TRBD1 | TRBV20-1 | TGCAGTGCTGGGACAGGCCAACATCTGAATTCACCCCTCCACTTT | CSAGTGQHLNSPLHF
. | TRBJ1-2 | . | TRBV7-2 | TGTGCCAGCAGCTTAGACGGCTTTCGCTACACCTTC | CASSLDGFRYTF
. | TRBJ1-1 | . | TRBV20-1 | TGCAGTGCCATCTCATTGCGGAGGGAAATGAACACTGAAGCTTTCTTT | CSAISLRREMNTEAFF
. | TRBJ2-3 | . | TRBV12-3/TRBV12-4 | TGTGCCAGCAGTCGGGGACAAGGTATCACAGATACGCAGTATTTT | CASSRGQGITDTQYF
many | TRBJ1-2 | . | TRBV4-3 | TGCGCCAGCAGCCTTAGGGGGGCAGGTGGCTACACCTTC | CASSLRGAGGYTF
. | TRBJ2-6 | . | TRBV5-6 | TGTGCCAGCAGCCTTCTCATAACATCTGGGGCCAACGTCCTGACTTTC | CASSLLITSGANVLTF
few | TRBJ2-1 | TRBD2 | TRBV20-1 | TGCAGTGCTAGAGATGCGGGGGGCTGGAATGAGCAGTTCTTC | CSARDAGGWNEQFF
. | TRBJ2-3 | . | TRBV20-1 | TGCAGTGCTGACCTGGGTATAGTAGGCACAGATACGCAGTATTTT | CSADLGIVGTDTQYF
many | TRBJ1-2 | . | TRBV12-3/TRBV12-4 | TGTGCCAGCAGCCTTGACAGGCGGGATGGCTACACCTTC | CASSLDRRDGYTF
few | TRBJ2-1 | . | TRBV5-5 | TGTGCCAGCAGCCGGCCTGAGGGGAATGAGCAGTTCTTC | CASSRPEGNEQFF
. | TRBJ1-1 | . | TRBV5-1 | TGCGCCAGCAGCCAAACACCCCTCAGGAACGGGATGGACACTGAAGCTTTCTTT | CASSQTPLRNGMDTEAFF
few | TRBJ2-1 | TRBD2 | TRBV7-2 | TGTGCCAGCAGCGTTAGCGGGGGACACAATGAGCAGTTCTTC | CASSVSGGHNEQFF
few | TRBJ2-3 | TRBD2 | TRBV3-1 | TGTGCCAGCAGCTTCAAGCGGGGGGCTAATACAGATACGCAGTATTTT | CASSFKRGANTDTQYF
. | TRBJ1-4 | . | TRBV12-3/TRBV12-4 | TGTGCCAGCAGTTTAAGTAGAGGGCCTAATGAAAAACTGTTTTTT | CASSLSRGPNEKLFF
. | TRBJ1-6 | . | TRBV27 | TGTGCCAGCAGTCTACCAGACAGGTTGGAGAATTCACCCCTCCACTTT | CASSLPDRLENSPLHF
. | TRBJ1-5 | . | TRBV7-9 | TGTGCCAGCAGCCTTGCACTAAGGCAGAATAGCAATCAGCCCCAGCATTTT | CASSLALRQNSNQPQHF
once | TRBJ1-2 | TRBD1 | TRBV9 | TGTGCCAGCAGCCGTGCGGGACAGGGGGACTATGGCTACACCTTC | CASSRAGQGDYGYTF
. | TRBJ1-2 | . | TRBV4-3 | TGCGCCAGCAGCCAAGATCCGGGTAGCAGAGCCTATGGCTACACCTTC | CASSQDPGSRAYGYTF
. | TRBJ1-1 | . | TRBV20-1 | TGCAGTGCTCAGCTGGCCCATGAGAACACTGAAGCTTTCTTT | CSAQLAHENTEAFF
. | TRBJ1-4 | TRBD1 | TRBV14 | TGTGCCAGCAGCCAACATTTTCCGGGACAGGGGGCGCGAAGTGAAAAACTGTTTTTT | CASSQHFPGQGARSEKLFF
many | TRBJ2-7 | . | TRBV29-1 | TGCAGCGTTGAAGATCGCGGTAGTCTTTCCGAGCAGTACTTC | CSVEDRGSLSEQYF
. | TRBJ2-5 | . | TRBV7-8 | TGTGCCAGCAGCTTAGCGCGGGTTCTCCAAGAGACCCAGTACTTC | CASSLARVLQETQYF
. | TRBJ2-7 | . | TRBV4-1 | TGCGCCAGCAGCCAAGATCCCAGGGCTCGCGAGCAGTACTTC | CASSQDPRAREQYF
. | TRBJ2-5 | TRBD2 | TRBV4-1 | TGCGCCAGCAGGGCATTACTAGCGGGGGGGAAAGAGACCCAGTACTTC | CASRALLAGGKETQYF
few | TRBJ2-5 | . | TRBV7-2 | TGTGCCAGCAGCCGGACACACCAAGAGACCCAGTACTTC | CASSRTHQETQYF